What follows are 22 T cell receptor beta chains derived from one specimen sequenced in a study of T cell repertoires in cytomegalovirus infection. TCRdb redid the calling of the reads with MiXCR, one entry per CDR3 protein. The data show about 250,000 distinct CDR3 sequences, with approximately 13% seen just once and 1.5% to 2% held by the top ten. The specimen was PBMCs. The source is a human donor in good health (CMV status not recorded). Some clones in this sample may be carry-over from other donors' samples.

There are many counts of this clonotype. This rearrangement joins TRBV7-2 to TRBJ2-5, with TRBD1 as a possible D gene (6 bases). In germline, CDR1 is SGHTA, CDR2 FQGNSA. The CDR3 is 15 amino acids. V dropped 5 bases and J dropped 2 bases, with 15 bases sitting between them. The chain's CDR3 is CASSPDSTTQETQYF. The CDR3 coding sequence is TGTGCCAGCAGCCCGGACAGTACGACGCAAGAGACCCAGTACTTC.

This clonotype was picked up a small number of times. The rearrangement uses TRBV5-4 and TRBJ1-3; the D gene is possibly TRBD1 (6 bases). The V end was cut by 6 bases, the J end by 2 bases, with 12 bases between. Germline V lookup: CDR1 SGHNT, CDR2 YYREEE (reference sequence). The CDR3 has 14 residues. The CDR3 DNA reads TGTGCCAGCACATCAGGGACAACTGGAAACACCATATATTTT. Translated: CASTSGTTGNTIYF.

This clonotype was counted many times. This CDR3 is CASSSWQANTGELFF. DNA of the CDR3: TGTGCCAGCAGCTCGTGGCAGGCGAACACCGGGGAGCTGTTTTTT. This chain connects TRBV7-2 to TRBJ2-2; D call uncertain. Germline CDR1 and CDR2: SGHTA and FQGNSA. Trimming took 4 bases from V and 0 from J, leaving 9 bases between them. The CDR3 consists of 15 residues.

For this clonotype: A much larger clone differs from this one at a single base, so this may be a read error. The chain joins TRBV12-5 to TRBJ1-2; D is unresolved. With 0 bases removed from V and 6 bases from J, the gap between germline ends came to 8 bases. The CDR3 totals 13 residues. Germline CDR1 and CDR2: LGHNT and FRNRAP. The chain's CDR3 is CASGLVVADGYTF. The CDR3 coding sequence is TGTGCTAGTGGTTTGGTTGTAGCGGATGGCTACACCTTC.

This chain uses TRBV19 with TRBJ2-2; TRBD2 is a possible D gene (5 bases). This CDR3 has 13 residues. V was cut by 6 bases and J by 6 bases, with 11 bases left in between. Per germline, CDR1 LNHDA and CDR2 SQIVND (reference sequence). The CDR3 sequence: CASSSAGAGELFF. Written as DNA, the CDR3 is TGTGCCAGTAGCTCCGCCGGGGCCGGGGAGCTGTTTTTT. Together with reference TRBV19 and TRBJ2-2, the CDR3 gives the full variable domain: DGGITQSPKYLFRKEGQNVTLSCEQNLNHDAMYWYRQDPGQGLRLIYYSQIVNDFQKGDIAEGYSVSREKKESFPLTVTSAQKNPTAFYLCASSSAGAGELFFGEGSRLTVL.

This clonotype occurred a few times. V is TRBV6-6 and J is TRBJ1-2, with D maybe TRBD1 (5 bases). The CDR3 covers 15 residues. The germline V gene encodes CDR1 MNHNY and CDR2 SVGAGI (reference sequence). V was trimmed by 0 bases and J by 3 bases, leaving 11 bases between them. The CDR3 region has the DNA TGTGCCAGCAGTTACTCGTTTACAGGAGACTATGGCTACACCTTC. Protein product: CASSYSFTGDYGYTF.

The V gene is TRBV29-1, the J gene TRBJ2-3, with no clear D. CDR1 is SQVTM, CDR2 ANQGSEA, per germline. The CDR3 has 15 amino acids. The V and J ends lost 2 bases and 5 bases respectively, with 17 bases between them. The CDR3 coding sequence is TGCAGCGTTGAACCCCGGGCTAATCAAAAAGATACGCAGTATTTT. This translates into CSVEPRANQKDTQYF.

The chain couples TRBV6-1 to TRBJ1-2; the D gene is possibly TRBD1 (5 bases). This CDR3 is built from 15 residues. Trimming shortened V by 0 bases and J by 6 bases, and 14 bases separated the two germline ends. Germline CDR1 reads MNHNS; CDR2 reads SASEGT. CDR3 loop: CASSEAPGSGNGYTF. Written as DNA, the CDR3 is TGTGCCAGCAGTGAAGCGCCAGGGTCGGGGAATGGCTACACCTTC.

This clonotype was observed many times. The genes are TRBV5-4 and TRBJ2-3, with D unclear. V lost 0 bases and J lost 2, with 7 bases in between. The CDR3 runs 14 residues. Germline values: CDR1 SGHNT, CDR2 YYREEE (reference sequence). The CDR3 DNA sequence: TGTGCCAGCAGCTTGGCGCTGGACACAGATACGCAGTATTTT. This encodes CASSLALDTDTQYF.

This clonotype was picked up many times. This chain connects TRBV7-2 to TRBJ2-4; a weak D match, TRBD2 (5 bases). The CDR3 runs to 17 residues. Germline CDR1 reads SGHTA; CDR2 reads FQGNSA. V lost 1 base and J 2 bases, leaving 15 bases between the germline ends. In DNA, the CDR3 is TGTGCCAGCAGCTTAGACACCTCTTTCGGGACCAAAAACATTCAGTACTTC. It translates to CASSLDTSFGTKNIQYF.

The V gene is TRBV5-1, the J gene TRBJ2-3; possibly TRBD1 or TRBD2 for D (6 bases each). V lost 0 bases and J lost 2, with 10 bases in between. CDR3 size: 15 residues. Germline V gene sequence: CDR1 SGHRS, CDR2 YFSETQ. The CDR3 protein is CASSLEGGYTDTQYF. CDR3 DNA: TGCGCCAGCAGCTTGGAGGGGGGCTACACAGATACGCAGTATTTT.

This clonotype showed up many times. The genes are TRBV27 and TRBJ2-3; D gene unclear. The germline V gene has CDR1 MNHEY and CDR2 SMNVEV (reference sequence). V was cut by 5 bases and J by 2 bases, with 11 bases left in between. The length of the CDR3 is 14 residues. The CDR3 region has the DNA TGTGCCAGCAGTCCACCAACACACACAGATACGCAGTATTTT. Translated, it gives CASSPPTHTDTQYF.

V gene TRBV29-1 combines with J gene TRBJ1-2; a possible D gene is TRBD1 (5 bases). This CDR3 is built from 12 residues. Looked up from germline, CDR1 is SQVTM and CDR2 is ANQGSEA. Trimming took off 5 bases at V and 6 bases at J, with 13 bases between the two ends. The CDR3 DNA is TGCAGCGTTCTCTCTGGAGGGGATGGCTACACCTTC. The encoded protein is CSVLSGGDGYTF.

The sample holds a few counts of this clonotype. The V and J genes are TRBV20-1 and TRBJ2-1; 8 nucleotides align to TRBD2. CDR3 length equals 15 residues. V dropped 4 bases and J dropped 3; count of bases not matched to a gene: 8. Per the germline V gene, CDR1 is DFQATT and CDR2 is SNEGSKA (reference sequence). Here the CDR3 DNA reads TGCAGTGCTACCCCTACAGCGGGGGTCTACAATGAGCAGTTCTTC. Residues: CSATPTAGVYNEQFF.

This clonotype appeared a few times. J is TRBJ2-5 and V is TRBV20-1; D is perhaps TRBD2 (5 bases). This CDR3 has 13 amino acids. The germline V and J ends were trimmed by 3 bases and 2 bases, with 10 bases remaining between them. CDR1 is DFQATT, CDR2 SNEGSKA, per germline (reference sequence). CDR3 bases: TGCAGTGCTAGTAGGACTTCGCAAGAGACCCAGTACTTC. Translated: CSASRTSQETQYF.

This clonotype was counted at least ten times. The CDR3 DNA sequence: TGTGCCAGCAGCTTAACGGCGGCAAGCTCCTACAATGAGCAGTTCTTC. It yields the protein CASSLTAASSYNEQFF. The V gene is TRBV7-8, the J gene TRBJ2-1; D remains unclear. V lost 2 bases to trimming and J lost 0 bases, with 11 bases between them. There are 16 residues in the CDR3. Germline values: CDR1 SGHVS, CDR2 FQNEAQ.

The table lists this clonotype with a few counts. The J gene is TRBJ2-7, the V gene TRBV20-1, with TRBD1 as a possible D gene (5 bases). V was pared by 0 bases and J by 2 bases, with 14 bases between. Germline CDR1 is DFQATT and CDR2 is SNEGSKA (reference sequence). This CDR3 contains 15 residues. This CDR3 reads CSARDRRQSPYEQYF. The CDR3 DNA is TGCAGTGCTAGAGATAGGCGACAGAGCCCCTACGAGCAGTACTTC.

This clonotype has more than one count but fewer than ten. V usage is TRBV20-1 and J usage is TRBJ1-6, with no clear D. Germline assignment: CDR1 DFQATT and CDR2 SNEGSKA (reference sequence). Between the trimmed V and J ends, which lost 3 bases and 0 bases, there was a span of 9 bases. The CDR3 is 15 residues long. The CDR3 here is CSARDGSSYNSPLHF. The CDR3 bases are TGCAGTGCTAGGGACGGAAGCTCCTATAATTCACCCCTCCACTTT.

This clonotype was seen repeatedly, ten times or more. V gene TRBV5-4 combines with J gene TRBJ2-1, with 12 bases fitting TRBD2. V was clipped by 4 bases and J by 5 bases; unmatched bases: 7. The CDR3 is 16 residues long. Germline loops: CDR1 SGHNT, CDR2 YYREEE (reference sequence). In DNA, the CDR3 is TGTGCCAGCAGCGGAATGCTAGCGGGGGGGAACAATGAGCAGTTCTTC. Translated: CASSGMLAGGNNEQFF.

The table lists this clonotype with many counts. The chain couples TRBV20-1 to TRBJ1-4; D call uncertain. The CDR3 sequence is 13 residues long. Per the germline V gene, CDR1 is DFQATT and CDR2 is SNEGSKA (reference sequence). Trimming stripped 0 bases from V and 8 bases from J, with 10 bases between. CDR3 coding DNA: TGCAGTGCTAGAGATCCGGGTCCCGAAAAACTGTTTTTT. Its protein is CSARDPGPEKLFF.

At least ten counts were recorded for this clonotype. V usage is TRBV19 and J usage is TRBJ1-5; TRBD1 might be the D (5 bases). Germline CDR1 and CDR2: LNHDA and SQIVND (reference sequence). CDR3 length: 14 residues. Trimming took off 4 bases at V and 2 bases at J, with 9 bases between the two ends. The CDR3 loop is CASSKGNGNQPQHF. CDR3 sequence (DNA): TGTGCCAGTAGTAAGGGGAACGGCAATCAGCCCCAGCATTTT.

This clonotype came up once. The V gene is TRBV5-1, the J gene TRBJ1-1; 9 positions match TRBD1. V gave up 4 bases and J gave up 1 base; unmatched junction bases: 11. The CDR3 contains 17 residues. Germline values: CDR1 SGHRS, CDR2 YFSETQ. CDR3 sequence: CASSRGQGWSGNTEAFF. CDR3 bases: TGCGCCAGCAGCCGGGGACAGGGCTGGTCGGGGAACACTGAAGCTTTCTTT.